The source of this T cell receptor beta chain is a study of T cell responses to AZD1222 COVID-19 vaccine. Study findings and constraints: Only five or six AZD1222 recipients were seropositive at baseline.

V lost 4 bases, J lost 1 base, and 14 bases lay in between. The CDR3 has 16 residues. The germline V gene has CDR1 LNHDA and CDR2 SQIVND (reference sequence). As to this clone: The antigen is unknown.

Sequencing was performed with immunoSEQ multiplex PCR; in TCRdb, only in-frame clones are kept and a portion is missing. The sample lists around 110,000 clones, approximately 92% occurring once. The material was peripheral blood, obtained on day 0 of AZD1222 vaccination. This chain connects TRBV19 to TRBJ1-5, with D unresolved. The sequence derives from an adult in good health. The CDR3 protein is CASSTTTLLSNQPQHF. The CDR3 nucleotides are TGTGCCAGTAGTACCACAACCCTTTTGAGCAATCAGCCCCAGCATTTT.